Below, 20 T cell receptor beta chains from the same sample are listed, as sequenced in a study of CD8 T cells in ankylosing spondylitis. TCRdb reprocessed the 5' RACE reads with MiXCR, giving one entry per CDR3 protein. The sample records 250,000 or so distinct CDR3 sequences, approximately 24% being singletons. The sample comprised blood, either unsorted or a sorted T cell fraction (not recorded which). The receptor set was obtained from a male donor with ankylosing spondylitis or in good health (not recorded which).

The chain has TRBV2 and TRBJ2-5; 14 bases fit TRBD2. The germline V gene has CDR1 SNHLY and CDR2 FYNNEI. The junction had 7 bases not matched to a gene; V was cut back by 5 bases and J by 5 bases. The CDR3 consists of 16 residues. The CDR3 region is CASSKGLAGGEETQYF. In DNA form, the CDR3 reads TGTGCCAGCAGTAAAGGACTAGCGGGGGGCGAGGAGACCCAGTACTTC. Full variable domain (rest looked up from reference TRBV2 and TRBJ2-5): EPEVTQTPSHQVTQMGQEVILRCVPISNHLYFYWYRQILGQKVEFLVSFYNNEISEKSEIFDDQFSVERPDGSNFTLKIRSTKLEDSAMYFCASSKGLAGGEETQYFGPGTRLLVL.

This clonotype was counted many times. This chain joins TRBV20-1 and TRBJ2-7; the match to TRBD2 covers 7 bases. Trimming removed 4 bases from V and 3 bases from J; junction bases left unmatched: 3. There are 12 residues in the CDR3. The germline V gene has CDR1 DFQATT and CDR2 SNEGSKA (reference sequence). The CDR3 DNA reads TGCAGTGCTAATCGGGGGGTCTACGAGCAGTACTTC. Translated: CSANRGVYEQYF.

This clonotype appeared a few times. The CDR3 loop is CAISEFRNPPDTQYF. The CDR3 coding sequence is TGTGCCATCAGTGAGTTCCGTAACCCCCCAGATACGCAGTATTTT. V gene TRBV10-3 combines with J gene TRBJ2-3; D gene uncertain. The germline V gene has CDR1 ENHRY and CDR2 SYGVKD. CDR3 size: 15 residues. V lost 1 base, J lost 4 bases, and 12 bases lay in between.

Comments on this clonotype: A much larger clone lies a single base off, so this may be a read error. The gene calls are TRBV20-1 and TRBJ2-5; TRBD2 aligns across 9 bases. This CDR3 is 15 amino acids long. J lost 2 bases, V lost 3 bases, and 7 bases had no gene match. The germline V gene encodes CDR1 DFQATT and CDR2 SNEGSKA (reference sequence). The CDR3: CSASGLAWPQETQYF. The CDR3, as DNA: TGCAGTGCTAGTGGACTAGCGTGGCCACAAGAGACCCAGTACTTC.

The chain employs TRBV20-1 and TRBJ2-5; D is unresolved. Germline V gene sequence: CDR1 DFQATT, CDR2 SNEGSKA (reference sequence). The CDR3 consists of 12 residues. Between the trimmed V and J ends, which lost 5 bases and 4 bases, there was a span of 11 bases. CDR3 DNA sequence: TGCAGTGCTCCAAGGTGGGGAGAGACCCAGTACTTC. Translated: CSAPRWGETQYF.

V is TRBV7-6 and J is TRBJ2-5, with D hard to call. The length of the CDR3 is 14 residues. Trimming cost V 5 bases and J 4 bases, with 14 bases left between them. Germline CDR1 reads SGHVS; CDR2 reads FNYEAQ. The CDR3 nucleotides read TGTGCCAGCAGCCCCGTGGCCTTGTCAGAGACCCAGTACTTC. It is translated as CASSPVALSETQYF.

The sample holds many counts of this clonotype. The chain carries TRBV4-1 and TRBJ1-6; D possibly corresponds to TRBD1 (5 bases). The CDR3 sequence is 18 residues long. Trimming took 4 bases from V and 7 from J, leaving 23 bases between them. Germline lookup yields CDR1 MGHRA and CDR2 YSYEKL. The chain's CDR3 is CASSLERVKGARNSPLHF. Here the CDR3 DNA reads TGCGCCAGCAGCCTAGAAAGGGTGAAAGGGGCGAGGAATTCACCCCTCCACTTT.

J is TRBJ2-1 and V is TRBV9; D might be TRBD1 (6 bases). The CDR3 covers 14 residues. The V gene's germline CDR1 is SGDLS and CDR2 YYNGEE. V lost 4 bases and J 10 bases, leaving 18 bases between the germline ends. The CDR3 spells CASSQQVDRGEQFF. In DNA form, the CDR3 reads TGTGCCAGCAGCCAGCAGGTTGATAGGGGGGAGCAGTTCTTC.

At least ten counts were recorded for this clonotype. The V call is TRBV20-1, the J call TRBJ2-5; a possible D gene is TRBD1 (6 bases). Germline V gene lookup returns CDR1 DFQATT and CDR2 SNEGSKA (reference sequence). The CDR3 spans 11 residues. CDR3 in amino acids: CSLLQGETQYF. CDR3 nucleotide sequence: TGCAGCCTCCTTCAGGGGGAGACCCAGTACTTC.

The chain couples TRBV20-1 to TRBJ2-5, with D maybe TRBD2 (6 bases). This CDR3 is built from 15 residues. The germline CDR1 and CDR2 sequences are DFQATT and SNEGSKA (reference sequence). V gave up 1 base and J gave up 2 bases, with 14 bases separating them. In DNA form, the CDR3 reads TGCAGTGCTAGAGCGGGGGTAGACCCACAAGAGACCCAGTACTTC. Amino acid sequence: CSARAGVDPQETQYF.

This clonotype was detected only a few times. The V call is TRBV30, the J call TRBJ1-3; D might be TRBD1 (6 bases). Trimming left V 2 bases short and J 0 bases short, with 11 bases between. CDR1 and CDR2 from the germline V gene are GTSNPN and SVGIG (reference sequence). The CDR3 spans 15 residues. CDR3 sequence: CAWSYDRNSGNTIYF. The CDR3 nucleotides read TGTGCCTGGAGTTACGACAGGAACTCTGGAAACACCATATATTTT.

Many counts were recorded for this clonotype. The gene calls are TRBV6-2 or TRBV6-3 and TRBJ1-1, with D perhaps matching TRBD1 (5 bases). The CDR3 runs 13 residues. Trimming left V 10 bases short and J 2 bases short, with 14 bases between. Germline V gene sequence: CDR1 MNHEY, CDR2 SVGEGT. The CDR3 protein is CAINDGANTEAFF. The DNA of the CDR3 is TGTGCCATCAACGACGGGGCTAACACTGAAGCTTTCTTT.

In this sample, this clonotype turned up a few times. The chain is built from TRBV20-1 and TRBJ1-2; TRBD1 is a possible D gene (6 bases). The V end lost 3 bases, the J end lost 4 bases, and 12 bases lay between the germline ends. The CDR3 consists of 13 residues. Germline CDR1 and CDR2: DFQATT and SNEGSKA (reference sequence). The DNA for the CDR3 is TGCAGTGCTAGGTCCGGACAGTTCTATGGCTACACCTTC. Protein sequence: CSARSGQFYGYTF.

This clonotype was detected a few times. The chain has TRBV20-1 and TRBJ1-5, with D unresolved. This CDR3 comprises 15 residues. CDR1 and CDR2 (germline): DFQATT, SNEGSKA (reference sequence). V lost 1 base to trimming and J lost 2 bases, with 12 bases between them. Written as DNA, the CDR3 is TGCAGTGCTAGAGTGGCGGGGAATGGCAATCAGCCCCAGCATTTT. It codes for CSARVAGNGNQPQHF.

This clonotype was seen only a few times. The V gene is TRBV12-3 or TRBV12-4, the J gene TRBJ2-2; D remains unclear. The CDR3 totals 12 residues. Deletions cut 8 bases from V and 3 bases from J, with 7 bases between. The DNA for the CDR3 is TGTGCCAGCTGTGGGGACACCGGGGAGCTGTTTTTT. Its protein product is CASCGDTGELFF.

A remark on this clonotype: A much larger clone sits a single nucleotide away, making a read error possible. CDR3 in DNA: TGCAGCGTTGAAAGAGCCCAGGGGGAGGCGCAGTATTTT. Protein sequence: CSVERAQGEAQYF. The rearrangement uses TRBV29-1 and TRBJ2-3, with a weak D call TRBD1 (7 bases). V lost 2 bases and J lost 10, with 16 bases in between. This CDR3 region has 13 residues. Germline V CDR1 and CDR2: SQVTM, ANQGSEA.

The chain uses TRBV20-1 and TRBJ1-1, with D possibly TRBD1 on 5 matching bases. Germline CDR1 DFQATT, CDR2 SNEGSKA (reference sequence). V lost 3 bases and J 1 base, leaving 12 bases between the germline ends. This CDR3 comprises 14 residues. The CDR3, as DNA: TGCAGTGCTAGCAGGGACCGACCGAACACTGAAGCTTTCTTT. Protein sequence: CSASRDRPNTEAFF.

The chain joins TRBV20-1 to TRBJ2-6; D remains ambiguous. The germline V gene has CDR1 DFQATT and CDR2 SNEGSKA (reference sequence). The length of the CDR3 is 15 residues. Trimming removed 0 bases from V and 2 bases from J, with 8 bases in between. The CDR3, as DNA: TGCAGTGCTAGAGACCTGACCCCTGGGGCCAACGTCCTGACTTTC. Translation: CSARDLTPGANVLTF.

The genes are TRBV4-2 and TRBJ2-7; 9 nucleotides match TRBD2. J gave up 0 bases and V 2 bases, and 8 bases lay outside the gene matches. The CDR3 runs to 17 residues. Germline values: CDR1 LGHNA, CDR2 YNFKEQ. The CDR3 loop is CASSQLFSSGSSYEQYF. DNA of the CDR3: TGTGCCAGCAGCCAACTGTTCAGTAGCGGGAGCTCCTACGAGCAGTACTTC.

This clonotype appeared a few times. The J gene is TRBJ2-1, the V gene TRBV20-1, with 7 bases lining up with TRBD1. With V trimmed by 1 base and J by 0 bases, 9 bases remained unmatched. CDR1 and CDR2 (germline): DFQATT, SNEGSKA (reference sequence). The CDR3 has 17 residues. The CDR3 bases are TGCAGTGCTAGAGCCCCAGGGGACAGAAGCTCCTACAATGAGCAGTTCTTC. This translates into CSARAPGDRSSYNEQFF.